This T cell receptor (beta chain) was identified in a study of CD4+ T cells in melanoma. Study-wide points: Reportedly, melanoma neoantigen-specific CD4+ T cells showed varied differentiation states.

V was pared by 2 bases and J by 4 bases, with 15 bases between. CDR1 is GTSNPN, CDR2 SVGIG, per germline (reference sequence). This CDR3 has 14 residues. Comment on this clone: What it recognizes is unknown.

TCRdb keeps only in-frame clones here, not all; method: immunoSEQ multiplex PCR. This table has some 21,000 clones, around 80% appearing once. This sequence joins TRBV30 and TRBJ2-7; a possible D gene is TRBD1 (6 bases). The source is a human donor with melanoma. The CDR3 protein is CAWSRLGARYEQYF. CDR3 DNA sequence: TGTGCCTGGAGTCGGCTGGGGGCCCGGTACGAGCAGTACTTC.